This T cell receptor beta chain came from a study of OX40 agonist ivuxolimab in advanced cancers. Study in general: Patients received the agonistic anti-OX40 (CD134) antibody ivuxolimab. Three dose-escalation patients had partial responses: one with hepatocellular carcinoma and two with cutaneous melanoma.

In its sample, this clone was seen once. What it recognizes is unknown. Baseline, cycle 4 day 1, and cycle 7 day 1 were the blood sampling points. Using immunoSEQ multiplex PCR, the repertoire was profiled, and TCRdb retains in-frame clones only, with some absent. The sample lists fewer than 70,000 clones, 75% to 95% occurring once. Whole-study results and caveats: There was clonal expansion of CD4+ and CD8+ blood T cells by week 6 at 0.1 to 3.0 mg/kg.

The V gene end was trimmed by 3 bases and the J gene end by 4 bases; junction bases not matched to a gene: 8. The germline gives CDR1 KGHSH, CDR2 LQKENI. The CDR3 length is 16 residues. The V gene is TRBV18, the J gene TRBJ2-2, with 7 bases matching TRBD2. The sequencing here drew on CD4+ or CD8+ T cells sorted from blood, taken in a trial of the OX40 agonist ivuxolimab. The TCR comes from an adult with an advanced solid tumor such as melanoma, head and neck, liver or kidney cancer. In DNA form, the CDR3 reads TGTGCCAGCTCACCGGGGAGGGAGTACGGCACCGGGGAGCTGTTTTTT. Residues: CASSPGREYGTGELFF.